The text below deals with one TCR beta chain. Its antigen remains unidentified. The junction had 9 bases not matched to a gene; V was cut back by 7 bases and J by 5 bases. Germline V lookup: CDR1 LGHNT, CDR2 FRNRAP. The CDR3 contains 15 residues. This sample is part of a study of post-analysis software for immune sequencing data. Researchers reported that TCR beta cDNA libraries carried unique molecular identifiers. TCRdb redid the calling of the PCR reads with MiXCR, one entry per CDR3 protein. The sample has about 150,000 distinct CDR3 sequences, about 32% seen once. Study observations and caveats: A few TRBV segments appeared more often in patients than in controls, and TRBV5-6, TRBV5-1 and TRBV20-1 were among these.

V and J are TRBV12-5 and TRBJ2-1; 9 bases map to TRBD2. The clonotype was recovered from a girl aged 10 to 17 with multiple sclerosis. The sequencing sample was made of blood. The CDR3 protein is CASAPRLAGNNEQFF. In DNA form, the CDR3 reads TGTGCTAGTGCCCCGCGGCTAGCGGGAAACAATGAGCAGTTCTTC. The whole variable domain, remainder taken from reference TRBV12-5 and TRBJ2-1, is DARVTQTPRHKVTEMGQEVTMRCQPILGHNTVFWYRQTMMQGLELLAYFRNRAPLDDSGMPKDRFSAEMPDATLATLKIQPSEPRDSAVYFCASAPRLAGNNEQFFGPGTRLTVL.